The rows below give T cell receptor beta chains drawn from one sample of a study of early T cells in non-severe SARS-CoV-2 infection. TCRdb analysed the 5' RACE reads with MiXCR anew, one entry per CDR3 protein. The sample holds 86,000 or so distinct CDR3 sequences, over 13% seen once. Sequenced sample: whole blood. The receptors derive from an adult who was a healthcare worker with PCR-confirmed SARS-CoV-2 infection or an uninfected control (not recorded which). Both conserved end residues are part of each CDR3. A D gene is named only where the DNA matches it firmly. Rows give clone size only sometimes, using once, few, many, or a class for an expanded clone.

>TRBV20-1|.|TRBJ2-5|.
CSASGQSQETQYF
TGCAGTGCTAGCGGACAGTCACAAGAGACCCAGTACTTC
>TRBV20-1|.|TRBJ1-1|.
CSSTGELNTEAFF
TGCAGTTCTACAGGAGAACTGAACACTGAAGCTTTCTTT
>TRBV2|TRBD1|TRBJ1-6|.
CASRRTGNSPLHF
TGTGCCAGCAGAAGGACAGGCAATTCACCCCTCCACTTT
>TRBV6-5|TRBD1|TRBJ2-5|.
CASSYSGGWVETQYF
TGTGCCAGCAGTTACTCAGGGGGCTGGGTAGAGACCCAGTACTTC
>TRBV7-9|TRBD1|TRBJ1-4|few
CASSSGTGDEKLFF
TGTGCCAGCAGCTCGGGGACAGGGGATGAAAAACTGTTTTTT
>TRBV3-1|.|TRBJ2-1|.
CASSQGRSRGEQFF
TGTGCCAGCAGCCAAGGACGGTCGAGGGGTGAGCAGTTCTTC
>TRBV11-2|.|TRBJ2-1|many
CASSSRRQSSYNEQFF
TGTGCCAGCAGCTCCCGTCGACAGTCCTCCTACAATGAGCAGTTCTTC
>TRBV3-1|.|TRBJ2-7|.
CASADRPYEQYF
TGTGCCAGCGCCGACAGACCCTACGAGCAGTACTTC
>TRBV12-3/TRBV12-4|.|TRBJ2-1|.
CASTLRGKNEQFF
TGTGCCAGCACCCTAAGGGGAAAAAATGAGCAGTTCTTC
>TRBV7-3|TRBD1|TRBJ2-2|.
CASSSTGQGLVTGELFF
TGTGCCAGCAGCTCTACCGGACAGGGATTGGTAACCGGGGAGCTGTTTTTT
>TRBV7-9|.|TRBJ2-1|.
CAIDSNSYNEQFF
TGTGCCATCGATTCAAACTCCTACAATGAGCAGTTCTTC
>TRBV12-3/TRBV12-4|TRBD2|TRBJ2-1|many
CASSRLGLAGPNEQFF
TGTGCCAGCAGCCGACTGGGACTAGCGGGGCCCAATGAGCAGTTCTTC
>TRBV19|.|TRBJ1-4|.
CASTPPDGREKLFF
TGTGCCAGTACCCCCCCCGATGGTCGTGAAAAACTGTTTTTT
>TRBV2|.|TRBJ2-5|few
CASSESTFRTAQYF
TGTGCCAGCAGTGAATCCACCTTCCGCACGGCCCAGTACTTC
>TRBV27|.|TRBJ2-5|many
CASSSPQF
TGTGCCAGCAGTTCACCCCAATTC
>TRBV12-3/TRBV12-4|.|TRBJ2-1|many
CASSFDRAGNEQFF
TGTGCCAGCAGTTTCGACAGGGCGGGGAATGAGCAGTTCTTC
>TRBV4-1|.|TRBJ1-6|few
CASSQTGYNSPLHF
TGCGCCAGCAGCCAAACTGGGTACAATTCACCCCTCCACTTT
>TRBV24-1|.|TRBJ2-2|few
CATSDFGGHTGELFF
TGTGCCACCAGTGATTTTGGGGGTCACACCGGGGAGCTGTTTTTT
>TRBV18|.|TRBJ2-5|few
CASSSSMETQYF
TGTGCCAGCTCGTCCTCAATGGAGACCCAGTACTTC
>TRBV9|.|TRBJ1-2|.
CASSYNPNYGYTF
TGTGCCAGCAGCTACAATCCGAACTATGGCTACACCTTC
>TRBV9|.|TRBJ2-5|few
CASSVGVQETQYF
TGTGCCAGCAGCGTAGGTGTTCAAGAGACCCAGTACTTC
>TRBV19|TRBD2|TRBJ2-5|.
CASSFRAGGLQETQYF
TGTGCCAGTAGTTTTCGAGCGGGGGGACTTCAAGAGACCCAGTACTTC
>TRBV9|.|TRBJ2-1|few
CASSVAPGTYNEQFF
TGTGCCAGCAGCGTAGCCCCAGGCACCTACAATGAGCAGTTCTTC
>TRBV3-1|.|TRBJ1-1|.
CASSPQGRGLASTEAFF
TGTGCCAGCAGCCCACAAGGTCGGGGGTTGGCGAGCACTGAAGCTTTCTTT
>TRBV5-1|TRBD1|TRBJ2-5|few
CASSIGQGQETQYF
TGCGCCAGCAGCATAGGACAGGGACAAGAGACCCAGTACTTC
>TRBV11-2|.|TRBJ2-7|many
CASSLEGEQYF
TGTGCCAGCAGCTTGGAAGGCGAGCAGTACTTC
>TRBV7-9|.|TRBJ2-1|.
CASSLGTGNYNEQFF
TGTGCCAGCAGCTTAGGGACGGGAAACTACAATGAGCAGTTCTTC
>TRBV18|TRBD2|TRBJ2-1|many
CASSPLLAGVTPSSYNEQFF
TGTGCCAGCTCACCATTGTTAGCGGGAGTTACCCCGAGCTCCTACAATGAGCAGTTCTTC
>TRBV18|.|TRBJ1-4|many
CASSPGQGNEKLFF
TGTGCCAGCTCACCAGGGCAGGGGAATGAAAAACTGTTTTTT
>TRBV20-1|.|TRBJ1-5|few
CSALFPGGGNQPQHF
TGCAGTGCTCTTTTCCCGGGGGGTGGCAATCAGCCCCAGCATTTT
>TRBV7-9|.|TRBJ2-3|.
CASSLLTDTQYF
TGTGCCAGCAGTTTACTCACAGATACGCAGTATTTT
>TRBV20-1|.|TRBJ2-1|.
CSARRAGSSYNEQFF
TGCAGTGCTAGAAGAGCGGGTAGCTCCTACAATGAGCAGTTCTTC
>TRBV24-1|.|TRBJ2-2|many
CAALGDTGELFF
TGTGCCGCTCTCGGGGACACCGGGGAGCTGTTTTTT
>TRBV5-1|.|TRBJ1-1|.
CASSRRSDTEAFF
TGCGCCAGCAGCCGAAGGTCTGACACTGAAGCTTTCTTT
>TRBV29-1|.|TRBJ2-7|.
CSVGTGNGYEQYF
TGCAGCGTTGGAACGGGGAATGGGTACGAGCAGTACTTC
>TRBV7-9|.|TRBJ1-1|.
CASSFDSPTNTEAFF
TGTGCCAGCAGCTTTGACAGTCCAACGAACACTGAAGCTTTCTTT
>TRBV6-6|TRBD1|TRBJ1-2|many
CASSQTGSGYTF
TGTGCCAGCAGCCAGACAGGGTCTGGCTACACCTTC
>TRBV11-2|.|TRBJ2-4|many
CASKDRGLVKSKNIQYF
TGTGCCAGCAAGGATCGGGGCTTGGTGAAATCCAAAAACATTCAGTACTTC
>TRBV6-6|.|TRBJ1-5|few
CASSYQGRQPQHF
TGTGCCAGCAGTTACCAGGGGAGGCAGCCCCAGCATTTT
>TRBV28|.|TRBJ1-6|few
CASSFGGHDYNSPLHF
TGTGCCAGCAGTTTCGGCGGACACGACTATAATTCACCCCTCCACTTT